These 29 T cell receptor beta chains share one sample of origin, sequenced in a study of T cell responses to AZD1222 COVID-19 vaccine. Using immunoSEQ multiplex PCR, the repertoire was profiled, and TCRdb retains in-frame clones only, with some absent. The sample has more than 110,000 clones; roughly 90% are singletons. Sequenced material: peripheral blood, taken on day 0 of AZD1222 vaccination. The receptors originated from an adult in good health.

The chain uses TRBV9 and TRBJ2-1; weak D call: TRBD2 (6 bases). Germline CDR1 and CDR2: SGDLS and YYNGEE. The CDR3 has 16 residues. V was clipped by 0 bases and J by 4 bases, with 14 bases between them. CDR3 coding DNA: TGTGCCAGCAGCGTAGACACGGCGGGATTTTACAATGAGCAGTTCTTC. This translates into CASSVDTAGFYNEQFF. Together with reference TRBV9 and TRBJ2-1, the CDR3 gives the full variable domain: DSGVTQTPKHLITATGQRVTLRCSPRSGDLSVYWYQQSLDQGLQFLIQYYNGEERAKGNILERFSAQQFPDLHSELNLSSLELGDSALYFCASSVDTAGFYNEQFFGPGTRLTVL.

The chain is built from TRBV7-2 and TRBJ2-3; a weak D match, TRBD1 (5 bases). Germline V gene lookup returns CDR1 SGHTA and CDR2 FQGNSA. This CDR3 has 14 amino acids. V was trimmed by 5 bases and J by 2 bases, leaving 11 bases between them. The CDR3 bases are TGTGCCAGCAGCCCAGGGTCCCCCACAGATACGCAGTATTTT. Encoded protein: CASSPGSPTDTQYF.

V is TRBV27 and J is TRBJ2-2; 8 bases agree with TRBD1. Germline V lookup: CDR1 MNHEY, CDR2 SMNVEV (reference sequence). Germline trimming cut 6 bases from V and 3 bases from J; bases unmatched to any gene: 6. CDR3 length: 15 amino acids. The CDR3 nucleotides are TGTGCCAGCAGGAGGGGGACAGGATACACCGGGGAGCTGTTTTTT. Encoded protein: CASRRGTGYTGELFF.

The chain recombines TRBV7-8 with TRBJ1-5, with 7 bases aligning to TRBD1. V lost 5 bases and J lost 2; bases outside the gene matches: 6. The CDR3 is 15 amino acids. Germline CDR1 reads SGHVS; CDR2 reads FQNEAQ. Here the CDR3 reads CASSDYRGGNQPQHF. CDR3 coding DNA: TGTGCCAGCAGCGACTACAGGGGAGGCAATCAGCCCCAGCATTTT.

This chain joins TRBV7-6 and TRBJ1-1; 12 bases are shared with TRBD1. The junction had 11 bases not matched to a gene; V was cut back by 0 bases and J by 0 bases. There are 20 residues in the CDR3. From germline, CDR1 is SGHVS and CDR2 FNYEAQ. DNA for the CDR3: TGTGCCAGCAGCTTAGCTCCCCGGAGGGGACAGGGGGCCATGAACACTGAAGCTTTCTTT. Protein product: CASSLAPRRGQGAMNTEAFF.

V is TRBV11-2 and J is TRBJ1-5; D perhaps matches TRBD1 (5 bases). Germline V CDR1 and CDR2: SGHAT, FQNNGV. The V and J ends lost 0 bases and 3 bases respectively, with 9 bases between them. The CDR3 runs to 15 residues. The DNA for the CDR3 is TGTGCCAGCAGCTTAGAGGGACGGGCCAATCAGCCCCAGCATTTT. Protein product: CASSLEGRANQPQHF. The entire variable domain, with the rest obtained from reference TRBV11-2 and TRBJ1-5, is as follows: EAGVAQSPRYKIIEKRQSVAFWCNPISGHATLYWYQQILGQGPKLLIQFQNNGVVDDSQLPKDRFSAERLKGVDSTLKIQPAKLEDSAVYLCASSLEGRANQPQHFGDGTRLSIL.

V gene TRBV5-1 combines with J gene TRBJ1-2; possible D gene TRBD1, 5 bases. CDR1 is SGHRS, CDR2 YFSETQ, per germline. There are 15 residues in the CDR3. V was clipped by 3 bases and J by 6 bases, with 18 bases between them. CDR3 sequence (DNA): TGCGCCAGCAGCTCTGACAGTAGCACCCCTGATGGCTACACCTTC. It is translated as CASSSDSSTPDGYTF.

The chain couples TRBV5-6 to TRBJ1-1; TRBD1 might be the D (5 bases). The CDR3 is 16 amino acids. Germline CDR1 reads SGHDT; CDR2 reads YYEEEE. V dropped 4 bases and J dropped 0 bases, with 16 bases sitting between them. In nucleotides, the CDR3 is TGTGCCAGCAGCGCCACCCTACAGGTCTTGAACACTGAAGCTTTCTTT. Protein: CASSATLQVLNTEAFF.

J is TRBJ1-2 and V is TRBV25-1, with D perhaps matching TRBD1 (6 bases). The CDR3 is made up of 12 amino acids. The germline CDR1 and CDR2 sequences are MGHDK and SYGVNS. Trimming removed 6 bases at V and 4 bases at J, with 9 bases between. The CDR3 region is CASRGGSYGYTF. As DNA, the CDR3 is TGTGCCAGCAGGGGGGGCAGCTATGGCTACACCTTC.

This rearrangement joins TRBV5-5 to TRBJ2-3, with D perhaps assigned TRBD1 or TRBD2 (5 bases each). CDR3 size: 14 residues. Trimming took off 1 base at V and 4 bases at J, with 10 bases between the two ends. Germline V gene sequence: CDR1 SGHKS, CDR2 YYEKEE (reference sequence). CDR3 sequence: CASSLLRGADTQYF. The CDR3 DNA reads TGTGCCAGCAGCTTGTTGAGGGGTGCAGATACGCAGTATTTT. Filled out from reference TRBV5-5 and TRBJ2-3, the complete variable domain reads DAGVTQSPTHLIKTRGQQVTLRCSPISGHKSVSWYQQVLGQGPQFIFQYYEKEERGRGNFPDRFSARQFPNYSSELNVNALLLGDSALYLCASSLLRGADTQYFGPGTRLTVL.

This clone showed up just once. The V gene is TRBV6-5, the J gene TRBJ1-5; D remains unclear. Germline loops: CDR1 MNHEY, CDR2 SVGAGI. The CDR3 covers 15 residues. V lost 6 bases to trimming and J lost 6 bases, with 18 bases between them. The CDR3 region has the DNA TGTGCCAGCAGCCCCGAGGCAGCCACGGGTCAGCCCCAGCATTTT. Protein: CASSPEAATGQPQHF.

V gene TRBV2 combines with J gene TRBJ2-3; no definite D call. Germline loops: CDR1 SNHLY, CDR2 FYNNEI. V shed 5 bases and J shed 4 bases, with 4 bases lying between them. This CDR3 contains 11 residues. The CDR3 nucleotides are TGTGCCAGCAGTCTAGCAGATACGCAGTATTTT. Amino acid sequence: CASSLADTQYF.

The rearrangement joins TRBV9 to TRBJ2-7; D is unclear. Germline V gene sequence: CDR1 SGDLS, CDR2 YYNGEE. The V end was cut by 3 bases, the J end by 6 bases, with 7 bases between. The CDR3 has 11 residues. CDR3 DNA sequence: TGTGCCAGCAGCGGATCCGGCGAGCAGTACTTC. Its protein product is CASSGSGEQYF.

The DNA of the CDR3 is TGTGCCAGCAGTTTACTCGGGCAGAGCTCCTACAATGAGCAGTTCTTC. Translated: CASSLLGQSSYNEQFF. V gene TRBV28 combines with J gene TRBJ2-1; D gene unclear. In germline, CDR1 is MDHEN, CDR2 SYDVKM. The CDR3 covers 16 residues. V was pared by 2 bases and J by 0 bases, with 11 bases between.

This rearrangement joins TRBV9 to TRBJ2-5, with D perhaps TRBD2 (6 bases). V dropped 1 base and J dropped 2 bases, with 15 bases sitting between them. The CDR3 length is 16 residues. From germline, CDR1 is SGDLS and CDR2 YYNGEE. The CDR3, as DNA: TGTGCCAGCAGCGTAAGCGCGGGAAGGACTCAAGAGACCCAGTACTTC. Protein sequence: CASSVSAGRTQETQYF.

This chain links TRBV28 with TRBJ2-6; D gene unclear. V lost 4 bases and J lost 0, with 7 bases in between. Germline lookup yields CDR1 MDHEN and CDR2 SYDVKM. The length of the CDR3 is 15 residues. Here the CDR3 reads CASSSLPSGANVLTF. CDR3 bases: TGTGCCAGCAGTTCCCTACCCTCTGGGGCCAACGTCCTGACTTTC. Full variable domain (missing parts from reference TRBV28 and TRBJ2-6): DVKVTQSSRYLVKRTGEKVFLECVQDMDHENMFWYRQDPGLGLRLIYFSYDVKMKEKGDIPEGYSVSREKKERFSLILESASTNQTSMYLCASSSLPSGANVLTFGAGSRLTVL.

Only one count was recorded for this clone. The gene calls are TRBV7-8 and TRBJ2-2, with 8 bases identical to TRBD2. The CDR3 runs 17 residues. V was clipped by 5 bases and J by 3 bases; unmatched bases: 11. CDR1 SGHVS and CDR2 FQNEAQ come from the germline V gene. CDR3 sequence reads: CASSPAGWTSHTGELFF. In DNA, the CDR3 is TGTGCCAGCAGCCCCGCGGGTTGGACTAGCCACACCGGGGAGCTGTTTTTT.

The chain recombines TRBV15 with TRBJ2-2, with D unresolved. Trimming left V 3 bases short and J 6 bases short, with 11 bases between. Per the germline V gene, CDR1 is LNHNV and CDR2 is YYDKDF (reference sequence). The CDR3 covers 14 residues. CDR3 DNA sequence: TGTGCCACCAGCAGGGGGTGGAGTGCCGGGGAGCTGTTTTTT. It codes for CATSRGWSAGELFF. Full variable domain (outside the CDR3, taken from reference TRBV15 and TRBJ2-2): DAMVIQNPRYQVTQFGKPVTLSCSQTLNHNVMYWYQQKSSQAPKLLFHYYDKDFNNEADTPDNFQSRRPNTSFCFLDIRSPGLGDTAMYLCATSRGWSAGELFFGEGSRLTVL.

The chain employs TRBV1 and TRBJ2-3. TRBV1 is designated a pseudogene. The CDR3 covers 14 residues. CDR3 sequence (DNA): TGCACCAGCAGCCTTCCCGAATCCACAGATACGCAGTATTTT. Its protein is CTSSLPESTDTQYF.

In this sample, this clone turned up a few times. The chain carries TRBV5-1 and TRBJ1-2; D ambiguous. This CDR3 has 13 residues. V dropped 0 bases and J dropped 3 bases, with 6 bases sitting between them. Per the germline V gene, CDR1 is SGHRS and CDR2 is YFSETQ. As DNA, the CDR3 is TGCGCCAGCAGCTTGGTGGCAGACTATGGCTACACCTTC. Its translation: CASSLVADYGYTF.

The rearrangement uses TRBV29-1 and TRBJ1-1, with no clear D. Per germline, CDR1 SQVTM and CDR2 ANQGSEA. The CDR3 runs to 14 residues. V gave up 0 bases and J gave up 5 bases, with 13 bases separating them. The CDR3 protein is CSVEEGGVGTEAFF. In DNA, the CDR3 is TGCAGCGTTGAAGAAGGTGGGGTGGGGACTGAAGCTTTCTTT.

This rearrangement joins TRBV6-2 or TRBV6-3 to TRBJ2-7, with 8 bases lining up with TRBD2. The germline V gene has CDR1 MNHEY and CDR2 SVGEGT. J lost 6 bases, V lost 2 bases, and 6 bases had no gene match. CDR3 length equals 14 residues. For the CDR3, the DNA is TGTGCCAGCAGTTACGTCCCGGGAGGGCCCGAGCAGTACTTC. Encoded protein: CASSYVPGGPEQYF.

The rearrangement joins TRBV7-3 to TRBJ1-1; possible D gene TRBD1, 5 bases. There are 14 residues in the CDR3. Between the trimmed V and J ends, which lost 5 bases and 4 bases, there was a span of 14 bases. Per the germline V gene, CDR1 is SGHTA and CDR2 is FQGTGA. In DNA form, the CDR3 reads TGTGCCAGCAGCGCAATGGGGGGTAGCACTGAAGCTTTCTTT. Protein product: CASSAMGGSTEAFF.

The chain's CDR3 is CASSLITRGFNYEQYF. CDR3 DNA sequence: TGTGCCAGCAGCTTAATTACTAGGGGCTTTAACTACGAGCAGTACTTC. The chain recombines TRBV11-2 with TRBJ2-7, with D possibly being TRBD1 or TRBD2 (5 bases each). V was clipped by 2 bases and J by 3 bases, with 17 bases between them. Germline assignment: CDR1 SGHAT and CDR2 FQNNGV. CDR3 length: 16 amino acids. Combining the CDR3 with reference TRBV11-2 and TRBJ2-7 gives the whole variable domain EAGVAQSPRYKIIEKRQSVAFWCNPISGHATLYWYQQILGQGPKLLIQFQNNGVVDDSQLPKDRFSAERLKGVDSTLKIQPAKLEDSAVYLCASSLITRGFNYEQYFGPGTRLTVT.

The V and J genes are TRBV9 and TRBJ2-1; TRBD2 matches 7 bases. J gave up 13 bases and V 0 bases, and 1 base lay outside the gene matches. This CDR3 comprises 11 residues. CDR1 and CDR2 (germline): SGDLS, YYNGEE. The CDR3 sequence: CASSVGTSQFF. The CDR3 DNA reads TGTGCCAGCAGCGTAGGGACTAGTCAGTTCTTC.

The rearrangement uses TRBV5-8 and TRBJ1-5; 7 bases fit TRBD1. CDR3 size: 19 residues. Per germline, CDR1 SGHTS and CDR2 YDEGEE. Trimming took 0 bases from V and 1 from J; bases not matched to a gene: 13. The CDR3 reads CASSLVLWSGTASNQPQHF. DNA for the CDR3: TGTGCCAGCAGCTTGGTGCTCTGGTCTGGGACAGCGAGCAATCAGCCCCAGCATTTT.

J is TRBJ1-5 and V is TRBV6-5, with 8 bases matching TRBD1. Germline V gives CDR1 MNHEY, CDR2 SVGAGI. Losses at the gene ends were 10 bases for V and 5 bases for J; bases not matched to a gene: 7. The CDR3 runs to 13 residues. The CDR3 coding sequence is TGTGCCACCGGACAGGGAGGAGATCAGCCCCAGCATTTT. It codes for CATGQGGDQPQHF.

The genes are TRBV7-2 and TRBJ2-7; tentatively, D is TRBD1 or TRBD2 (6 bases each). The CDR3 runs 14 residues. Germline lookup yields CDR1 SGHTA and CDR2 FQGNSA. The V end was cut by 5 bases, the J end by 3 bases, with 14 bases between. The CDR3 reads CASSRGTRGYEQYF. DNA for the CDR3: TGTGCCAGCAGCCGGGGGACAAGGGGCTACGAGCAGTACTTC.

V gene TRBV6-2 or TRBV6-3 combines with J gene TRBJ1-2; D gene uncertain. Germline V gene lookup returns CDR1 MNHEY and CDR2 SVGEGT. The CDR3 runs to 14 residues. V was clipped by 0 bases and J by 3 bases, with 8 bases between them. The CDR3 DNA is TGTGCCAGCAGTTACTCGGCAGTGTACTATGGCTACACCTTC. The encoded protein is CASSYSAVYYGYTF.